This T cell receptor beta chain originates from a study of blood T cell repertoires in COVID-19. As for the study in general: Whether acute or convalescent, the COVID-19 samples came from the United States, Italy and Spain. T cells, B-cell-depleted T cells, or PBMCs supplied cDNA or gDNA.

Libraries were prepared by immunoSEQ multiplex PCR; TCRdb keeps only in-frame clonotypes and omits some of them. The repertoire holds about 100,000 clones, roughly nine tenths seen once, with roughly 4.6% in the top ten. Unmatched junction bases numbered 5, after V lost 6 bases and J lost 5 bases. Looked up from germline, CDR1 is SGDLS and CDR2 is YYNGEE. The CDR3 runs 14 residues. This clone showed up just once. This rearrangement joins TRBV9 to TRBJ2-2, with TRBD1 identical over 9 bases. The TCR comes from a human donor in a cohort sampled during active COVID-19. Material: peripheral blood. This CDR3 is CASTRQGGTGELFF. The CDR3 DNA reads TGTGCCAGCACCAGACAGGGGGGAACCGGGGAGCTGTTTTTT.